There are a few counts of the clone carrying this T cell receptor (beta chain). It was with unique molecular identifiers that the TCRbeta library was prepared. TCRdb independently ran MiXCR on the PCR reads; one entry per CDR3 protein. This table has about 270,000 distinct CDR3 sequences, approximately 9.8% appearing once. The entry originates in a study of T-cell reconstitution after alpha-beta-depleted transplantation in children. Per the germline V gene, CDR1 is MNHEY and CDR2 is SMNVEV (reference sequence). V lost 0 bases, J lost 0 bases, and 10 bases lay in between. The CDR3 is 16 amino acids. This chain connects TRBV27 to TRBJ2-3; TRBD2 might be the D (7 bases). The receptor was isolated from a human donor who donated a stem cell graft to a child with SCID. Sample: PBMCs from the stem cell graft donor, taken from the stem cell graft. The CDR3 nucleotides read TGTGCCAGCAGTTTATCGAAGGGGGGGAGCACAGATACGCAGTATTTT. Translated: CASSLSKGGSTDTQYF.